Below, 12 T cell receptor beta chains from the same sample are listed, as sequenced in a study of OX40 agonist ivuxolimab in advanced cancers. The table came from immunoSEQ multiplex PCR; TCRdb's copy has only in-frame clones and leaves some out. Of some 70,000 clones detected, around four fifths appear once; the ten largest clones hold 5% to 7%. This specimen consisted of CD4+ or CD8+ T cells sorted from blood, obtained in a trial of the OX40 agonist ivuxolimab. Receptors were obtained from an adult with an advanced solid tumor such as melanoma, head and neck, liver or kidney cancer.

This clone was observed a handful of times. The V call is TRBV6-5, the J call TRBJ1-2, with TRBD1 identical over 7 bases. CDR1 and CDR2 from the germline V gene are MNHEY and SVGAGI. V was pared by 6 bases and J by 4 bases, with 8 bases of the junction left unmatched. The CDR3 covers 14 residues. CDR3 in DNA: TGTGCCAGCAGACCTCCGGACAGGACCTATGGCTACACCTTC. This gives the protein CASRPPDRTYGYTF.

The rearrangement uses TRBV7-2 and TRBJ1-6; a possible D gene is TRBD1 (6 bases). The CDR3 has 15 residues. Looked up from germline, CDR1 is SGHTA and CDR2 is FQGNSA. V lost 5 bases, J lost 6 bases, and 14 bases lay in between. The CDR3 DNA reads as TGTGCCAGCAGCACCCAGGGGACCAGTAATTCACCCCTCCACTTT. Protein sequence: CASSTQGTSNSPLHF. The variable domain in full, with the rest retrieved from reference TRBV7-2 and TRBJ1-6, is GAGVSQSPSNKVTEKGKDVELRCDPISGHTALYWYRQSLGQGLEFLIYFQGNSAPDKSGLPSDRFSAERTGGSVSTLTIQRTQQEDSAVYLCASSTQGTSNSPLHFGNGTRLTVT.

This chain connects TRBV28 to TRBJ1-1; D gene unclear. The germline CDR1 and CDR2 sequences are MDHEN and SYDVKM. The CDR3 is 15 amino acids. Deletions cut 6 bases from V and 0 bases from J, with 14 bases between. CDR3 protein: CASRLNTMMNTEAFF. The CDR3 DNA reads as TGTGCCAGCAGGCTAAATACGATGATGAACACTGAAGCTTTCTTT.

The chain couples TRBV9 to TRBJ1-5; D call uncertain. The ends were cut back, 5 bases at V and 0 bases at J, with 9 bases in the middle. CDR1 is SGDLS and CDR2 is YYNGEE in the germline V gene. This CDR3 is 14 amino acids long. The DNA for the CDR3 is TGTGCCAGCAGTAGGGCACCTAGCAATCAGCCCCAGCATTTT. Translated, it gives CASSRAPSNQPQHF.

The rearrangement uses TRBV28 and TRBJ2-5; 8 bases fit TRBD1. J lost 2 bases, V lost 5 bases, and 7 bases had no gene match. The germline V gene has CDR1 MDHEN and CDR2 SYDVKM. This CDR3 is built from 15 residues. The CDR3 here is CASSPRTGRQETQYF. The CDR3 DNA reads TGTGCCAGCAGTCCGAGGACAGGGAGGCAAGAGACCCAGTACTTC.

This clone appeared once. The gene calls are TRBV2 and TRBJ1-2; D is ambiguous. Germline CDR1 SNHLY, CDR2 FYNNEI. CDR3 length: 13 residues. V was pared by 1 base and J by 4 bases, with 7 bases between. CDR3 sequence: CASSEGQSYGYTF. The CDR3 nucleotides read TGTGCCAGCAGTGAAGGACAATCCTATGGCTACACCTTC.

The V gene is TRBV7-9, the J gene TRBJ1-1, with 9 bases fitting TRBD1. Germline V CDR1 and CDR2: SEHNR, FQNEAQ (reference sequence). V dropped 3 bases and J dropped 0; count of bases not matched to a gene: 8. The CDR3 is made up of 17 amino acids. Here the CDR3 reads CASSFRDRAYLNTEAFF. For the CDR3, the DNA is TGTGCCAGCAGCTTTAGGGACAGGGCCTACTTGAACACTGAAGCTTTCTTT.

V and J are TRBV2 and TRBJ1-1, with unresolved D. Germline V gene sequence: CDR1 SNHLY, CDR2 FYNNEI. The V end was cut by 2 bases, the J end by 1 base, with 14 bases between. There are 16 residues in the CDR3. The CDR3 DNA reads TGTGCCAGCAGTGAATCGGGCGGCCTTGGGAACACTGAAGCTTTCTTT. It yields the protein CASSESGGLGNTEAFF.

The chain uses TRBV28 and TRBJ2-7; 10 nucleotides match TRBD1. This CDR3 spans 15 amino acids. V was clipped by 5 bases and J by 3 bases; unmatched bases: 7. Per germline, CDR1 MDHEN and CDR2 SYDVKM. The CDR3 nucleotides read TGTGCCAGCAGTCCGCCGGACAGGGGGGGCTACGAGCAGTACTTC. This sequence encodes CASSPPDRGGYEQYF.

CDR3 in DNA: TGTGCCAGCAGCTCCGGGACTAGCCTCTCCACAGATACGCAGTATTTT. Encoded protein: CASSSGTSLSTDTQYF. The rearrangement links TRBV5-6 to TRBJ2-3, with 9 bases lining up with TRBD2. The CDR3 is 16 amino acids. CDR1 and CDR2 from the germline V gene are SGHDT and YYEEEE. J was trimmed by 2 bases and V by 3 bases; bases with no gene match: 7.

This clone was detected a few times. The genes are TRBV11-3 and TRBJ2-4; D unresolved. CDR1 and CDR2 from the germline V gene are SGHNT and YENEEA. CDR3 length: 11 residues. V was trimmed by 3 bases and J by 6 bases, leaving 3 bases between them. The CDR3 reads CASSLRNIQYF. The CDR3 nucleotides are TGTGCCAGCAGCTTGCGAAACATTCAGTACTTC.

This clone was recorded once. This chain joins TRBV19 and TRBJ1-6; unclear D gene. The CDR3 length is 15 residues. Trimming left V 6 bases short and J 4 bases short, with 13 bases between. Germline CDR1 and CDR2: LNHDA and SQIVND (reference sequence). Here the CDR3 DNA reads TGTGCCAGTAGATCCGACCTGTCTTATAATTCACCCCTCCACTTT. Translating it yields CASRSDLSYNSPLHF.